This T cell receptor (beta chain) was sequenced in a study of blood T cell repertoires in COVID-19 (dated by TCRdb to 2019 to 2021). Turning to the overall study: Samples covering the acute and convalescent phases of COVID-19 were provided by collaborators in the United States, Italy and Spain. The samples were drawn from two sources: the first 160 participants of the ongoing ImmuneRACE study, and approximately 1,300 subjects contributed by 6 global collaborators. Subjects who had been exposed to COVID-19, were actively infected with it, or had recovered from it provided the deeply sampled blood TCRbeta repertoires that made up the dataset. Nearly every sample came with metadata listing a de-identified subject ID, COVID-19 status, age in years and sex. HLA class I and class II types, where available, came from metadata supplied by the sample provider rather than from assay-based typing. The repertoires were made available in a free public database intended to serve as a resource for research on the immune response to SARS-CoV-2. The material from the prospective study consisted of cDNA or gDNA derived from T cells, B-cell-depleted T cells, or PBMCs.

The full study reports these points: Clinical and demographic metadata were provided uncurated, with the amount varying by source and participant.

This clone was counted once. The specificity of this receptor is unknown. One base away there is no much larger clone; base qualities are not given. V and J lose 3 bases and 0 bases, and a span of 9 bases separates them. The CDR3 has 15 amino acids, counting the end cysteine and phenylalanine. Only CDR3 DNA remains: 45 bases, in frame from the first base. CDR1 and CDR2 are drawn from the germline V gene: KGHSH, LQKENI. The immunoSEQ Assay, a bias-controlled multiplex PCR, was used to amplify TCRbeta CDR3 regions from genomic DNA. In the original analysis: The number of nucleated cells in each sample was estimated by amplification of reference gene primers within the assay. To quantify the absolute abundance of each unique TCRbeta CDR3 rearrangement, sequence reads were collapsed and filtered. Productive Simpson clonality was computed per sample as the square root of Simpson's diversity index over productive rearrangements. What TCRdb holds here is the immuneACCESS table cut down to in-frame rearrangements. Part of the clones is not present; checked against another copy, under half of the missing clones reflect an unresolved V gene, and the others are unexplained. Clone size and the V and J calls come from that table; the DNA yielded D and trimming. A total of roughly 70,000 clones appear in this sample, about 70% of them only once. Approximately 24% of the sample comes from the top ten.

Collaborating institutions collected whole blood in K2EDTA tubes following their own protocols. Collaborator samples were shipped for TCRbeta analysis as frozen whole blood, isolated PBMCs, or DNA extracted from either sample type. The clonotype comes from a man in his 60s with acute or convalescent COVID-19. Rearrangement joined TRBV18 to TRBJ1-3; the D gene cannot be named for sure. Source material: peripheral blood. For the CDR3, the sequence is CASSPPPSSGNTIYF. The sequenced DNA: TGTGCCAGCTCACCGCCGCCGAGCTCTGGAAACACCATATATTTT.